The next 24 T cell receptor beta chains were all read from a single sample in a study of blood T cell repertoires in COVID-19. The protocol was immunoSEQ multiplex PCR, while the TCRdb copy is restricted to in-frame clones and leaves out a portion. The table lists around 170,000 clones, approximately 86% of them singletons, with 7% to 10% in the top ten. Sample: peripheral blood. The receptor source for this set is a middle-aged man with active or convalescent COVID-19.

The J gene is TRBJ1-4, the V gene TRBV6-5; no definite D call. Germline V CDR1 and CDR2: MNHEY, SVGAGI. The CDR3 runs to 13 residues. V gave up 3 bases and J gave up 7 bases, with 9 bases separating them. The CDR3 region is CASSYGEREKLFF. The DNA for the CDR3 is TGTGCCAGCAGTTATGGCGAGCGTGAAAAACTGTTTTTT.

This chain connects TRBV2 to TRBJ2-1; 9 bases fit TRBD1. The CDR3 loop spans 13 amino acids. Germline V CDR1 and CDR2: SNHLY, FYNNEI. With V trimmed by 4 bases and J by 5 bases, 0 bases remained unmatched. CDR3 sequence (DNA): TGTGCCAGCAGTGGACAGGGGGACAATGAGCAGTTCTTC. This translates into CASSGQGDNEQFF.

A single count supports this clone. Here the CDR3 DNA reads TGCAGCGTTGAAGGGACTGACTACAATGAGCAGTTCTTC. It encodes CSVEGTDYNEQFF. The chain uses TRBV29-1 and TRBJ2-1, with D maybe TRBD2 (5 bases). CDR1 and CDR2 (germline): SQVTM, ANQGSEA. The CDR3 extends over 13 amino acids. Trimming stripped 1 base from V and 3 bases from J, with 7 bases between.

CDR3 region: CATSRDTGMVYGYTF. In DNA, the CDR3 is TGTGCCACCAGCAGAGATACAGGGATGGTCTATGGCTACACCTTC. V and J are TRBV15 and TRBJ1-2; a possible D gene is TRBD1 (6 bases). V dropped 0 bases and J dropped 4 bases, with 12 bases sitting between them. Germline V gene lookup returns CDR1 LNHNV and CDR2 YYDKDF (reference sequence). CDR3 length: 15 amino acids.

This clone occurred once. The chain recombines TRBV11-3 with TRBJ1-1, with a possible D match to TRBD1 (5 bases). CDR1 is SGHNT, CDR2 YENEEA, per germline. The ends were cut back, 4 bases at V and 1 base at J, with 7 bases in the middle. The CDR3 spans 13 residues. The CDR3 sequence is CASSSDTNTEAFF. CDR3 nucleotide sequence: TGTGCCAGCAGCTCGGACACGAACACTGAAGCTTTCTTT.

This rearrangement joins TRBV29-1 to TRBJ1-2; D not resolved. CDR3 size: 14 residues. Germline V lookup: CDR1 SQVTM, CDR2 ANQGSEA. The ends were cut back, 3 bases at V and 1 base at J, with 12 bases in the middle. The CDR3 sequence: CSVDIVSVNYGYTF. The CDR3, as DNA: TGCAGCGTTGACATAGTGTCTGTTAACTATGGCTACACCTTC.

The chain uses TRBV24-1 and TRBJ2-6; 7 bases match TRBD1. Germline CDR1 KGHDR, CDR2 SFDVKD. V lost 1 base, J lost 0 bases, and 8 bases stayed unmatched. The CDR3 extends over 19 amino acids. CDR3 DNA: TGTGCCACCAGTGATTTTCCCGGGACAGATTTCTCTGGGGCCAACGTCCTGACTTTC. It encodes CATSDFPGTDFSGANVLTF.

V gene TRBV9 combines with J gene TRBJ1-2, with 8 nucleotides matching TRBD1. The germline V gene has CDR1 SGDLS and CDR2 YYNGEE. The CDR3 is made up of 15 amino acids. Germline trimming cut 3 bases from V and 5 bases from J; bases unmatched to any gene: 9. In DNA, the CDR3 is TGTGCCAGCAGCGGTGATGACAGGGGCAGGTATGGCTACACCTTC. Its translation is CASSGDDRGRYGYTF.

This chain uses TRBV4-3 with TRBJ2-7; TRBD2 aligns across 8 bases. The CDR3 sequence is 14 residues long. Germline CDR1 and CDR2: LGHNA and YSLEER. V gave up 3 bases and J gave up 3 bases; unmatched junction bases: 4. DNA of the CDR3: TGCGCCAGCAGCCAGCCCGGGACTAGCTACGAGCAGTACTTC. It translates to CASSQPGTSYEQYF.

The chain uses TRBV2 and TRBJ1-3; D unclear. Germline CDR1 reads SNHLY; CDR2 reads FYNNEI. Deletions cut 2 bases from V and 1 base from J, with 9 bases between. This CDR3 is 15 amino acids long. The CDR3 loop is CASSERAGSGNTIYF. The CDR3 bases are TGTGCCAGCAGTGAACGCGCGGGATCTGGAAACACCATATATTTT.

This chain links TRBV30 with TRBJ2-1; a possible D gene is TRBD1 (5 bases). Germline assignment: CDR1 GTSNPN and CDR2 SVGIG (reference sequence). V lost 3 bases and J 2 bases, leaving 14 bases between the germline ends. This CDR3 region has 15 residues. The CDR3 DNA reads TGTGCCTGGAGGATGGGGCAAATAACCTACAATGAGCAGTTCTTC. Its protein is CAWRMGQITYNEQFF.

The chain combines TRBV7-6 with TRBJ1-1; weak D call: TRBD1 (6 bases). Germline CDR1 and CDR2: SGHVS and FNYEAQ. The CDR3 runs to 14 residues. Trimming pared 5 bases from V and 3 bases from J, leaving 13 bases between. The CDR3 is CASSQLDSYTEAFF. The CDR3 DNA is TGTGCCAGCAGCCAGTTGGACAGCTACACTGAAGCTTTCTTT.

J is TRBJ2-3 and V is TRBV19, with 9 bases aligning to TRBD1. CDR1 LNHDA and CDR2 SQIVND come from the germline V gene (reference sequence). V shed 6 bases, J shed 1 base, and the junction held 5 bases outside the gene matches. The CDR3 runs 15 residues. Here the CDR3 reads CASRVQGARTDTQYF. The CDR3 DNA follows: TGTGCCAGTAGGGTACAGGGGGCGCGCACAGATACGCAGTATTTT.

The chain is built from TRBV19 and TRBJ1-2; no clear D. CDR1 is LNHDA and CDR2 is SQIVND in the germline V gene (reference sequence). This CDR3 is 15 amino acids long. V lost 3 bases to trimming and J lost 6 bases, with 17 bases between them. The CDR3 sequence is CASSMRTSGNDGYTF. The CDR3 nucleotides are TGTGCCAGTAGTATGCGGACTTCTGGGAATGATGGCTACACCTTC.

The rearrangement uses TRBV3-1 (or the pseudogene TRBV3-2) and TRBJ2-3; 8 bases align to TRBD1. Germline-derived CDR1 and CDR2 are LGHDT and YNNKEL (reference sequence). J was trimmed by 2 bases and V by 4 bases; bases with no gene match: 8. This CDR3 spans 16 amino acids. The CDR3 spells CASSPGTGPYTDTQYF. Written as DNA, the CDR3 is TGTGCCAGCAGCCCGGGGACAGGCCCCTACACAGATACGCAGTATTTT.

V is TRBV18 and J is TRBJ1-6, with D maybe TRBD1 (6 bases). The CDR3 length is 15 residues. From germline, CDR1 is KGHSH and CDR2 LQKENI. Deletions cut 5 bases from V and 8 bases from J, with 16 bases between. The CDR3 reads CASSSRDISHSPLHF. The CDR3, as DNA: TGTGCCAGCTCATCCCGGGACATCAGCCATTCACCCCTCCACTTT.

The chain has TRBV11-2 and TRBJ2-1; a possible D gene is TRBD2 (5 bases). The length of the CDR3 is 16 residues. Trimming pared 1 base from V and 7 bases from J, leaving 17 bases between. In germline, CDR1 is SGHAT, CDR2 FQNNGV. Here the CDR3 DNA reads TGTGCCAGCAGCTTAGTTTCGGGGAATACCTTAAATGAGCAGTTCTTC. It specifies CASSLVSGNTLNEQFF. The whole variable domain, filled in from reference TRBV11-2 and TRBJ2-1, reads EAGVAQSPRYKIIEKRQSVAFWCNPISGHATLYWYQQILGQGPKLLIQFQNNGVVDDSQLPKDRFSAERLKGVDSTLKIQPAKLEDSAVYLCASSLVSGNTLNEQFFGPGTRLTVL.

The V and J genes are TRBV29-1 and TRBJ1-3, with a weak D call TRBD1 (6 bases). Germline-derived CDR1 and CDR2 are SQVTM and ANQGSEA. The CDR3 has 16 residues. V was clipped by 0 bases and J by 6 bases, with 18 bases between them. CDR3 residues: CSVEELRDTTSNTIYF. In DNA, the CDR3 is TGCAGCGTTGAAGAACTCCGGGACACAACTTCAAACACCATATATTTT.

Written as DNA, the CDR3 is TGTGCCACCAGTGCTGGGGCCCCAGATACGCAGTATTTT. Encoded protein: CATSAGAPDTQYF. The chain carries TRBV24-1 and TRBJ2-3; D is perhaps TRBD1 (5 bases). Trimming pared 5 bases from V and 4 bases from J, leaving 9 bases between. The germline V gene encodes CDR1 KGHDR and CDR2 SFDVKD. The CDR3 consists of 13 residues.

The chain is built from TRBV6-5 and TRBJ1-1, with no clear D. The CDR3 sequence is 14 residues long. Per the germline V gene, CDR1 is MNHEY and CDR2 is SVGAGI. V was pared by 7 bases and J by 0 bases, with 12 bases between. DNA for the CDR3: TGTGCCAGCATATCGTTGGCCATGAACACTGAAGCTTTCTTT. The encoded protein is CASISLAMNTEAFF.

The gene calls are TRBV4-1 and TRBJ2-6; no clear D. The germline CDR1 and CDR2 sequences are MGHRA and YSYEKL. V was clipped by 0 bases and J by 1 base, with 10 bases between them. The CDR3 extends over 17 amino acids. The CDR3 DNA sequence: TGCGCCAGCAGCCAAGACAGCGTGCGATCTGGGGCCAACGTCCTGACTTTC. It translates to CASSQDSVRSGANVLTF.

The V call is TRBV19, the J call TRBJ1-1; D might be TRBD1 (5 bases). Germline lookup yields CDR1 LNHDA and CDR2 SQIVND (reference sequence). There are 13 residues in the CDR3. V was shortened by 3 bases and J by 7 bases, with 12 bases between the two germline ends. In DNA, the CDR3 is TGTGCCAGTAGTATGGTGCAGGGAGGTGAAGCTTTCTTT. Amino acids: CASSMVQGGEAFF.

The chain uses TRBV9 and TRBJ2-2; perhaps TRBD1 as D (6 bases). V was pared by 4 bases and J by 6 bases, with 10 bases between. The CDR3 consists of 13 residues. The germline V gene encodes CDR1 SGDLS and CDR2 YYNGEE. The CDR3 nucleotides are TGTGCCAGCAGCCTACCAGGGGCCGGGGAGCTGTTTTTT. It encodes CASSLPGAGELFF.

The chain recombines TRBV10-3 with TRBJ2-2; 7 nucleotides line up with TRBD1. The V and J ends lost 3 bases and 0 bases, in that order; junction bases with no gene match: 10. This CDR3 has 18 amino acids. Germline V gene sequence: CDR1 ENHRY, CDR2 SYGVKD. CDR3 in DNA: TGTGCCATCAGTGACCAAGGACAGGCGAAATCGAACACCGGGGAGCTGTTTTTT. It encodes CAISDQGQAKSNTGELFF.